The clone carrying this TCR beta chain was observed at least ten times. What it recognizes is unknown. CDR1 is ENHRY and CDR2 is SYGVKD in the germline V gene. Trimming left V 6 bases short and J 6 bases short, with 8 bases between. The CDR3 is 12 residues long. These data come from a study of T cell repertoires in cytomegalovirus infection. Study-wide background: Signatures in public TCR beta sequences pointed to both CMV infection and matching HLA type. The study's findings and limits: Clonotypes of TCR beta that were HLA-C-restricted and CMV-specific dominated the ex vivo response. CMV carriers with the relevant HLA were identified by cumulative public TCR beta family frequency.

TCRdb fed the reads into MiXCR, producing one record per CDR3 protein. The data hold about 310,000 distinct CDR3 sequences, with roughly 9.3% observed a single time. Sequenced sample: PBMCs. The TCR comes from a human donor in good health (CMV status not recorded). Some clones in this sample may be carry-over from other donors' samples. The gene calls are TRBV10-3 and TRBJ2-2; possible D gene TRBD2, 6 bases. The DNA of the CDR3 is TGTGCCATCAGGCGGGAAGCCGGGGAGCTGTTTTTT. Translated: CAIRREAGELFF.